This T cell receptor beta chain comes out of a study of blood T cells in healthy people across ages. Whole-study results and caveats: Naive CD4+ cell counts and diversity both ran higher in long-lived than in aged donors. A strong correlation was found between TCR beta diversity and the percentage of naive T cells.

The second PCR ran about 6 to 12 cycles with a sample-barcoded 5' primer and J-beta primers. One entry per CDR3 protein results from TCRdb running MiXCR on the 5' RACE reads. In the table there are 540,000 or so distinct CDR3 sequences, approximately 25% of which are singletons. For this clonotype: Its cognate antigen is unknown.

CDR3 length: 19 amino acids. Trimming removed 5 bases from V and 7 bases from J; junction bases left unmatched: 13. Germline V gene data show CDR1 as SGHAT and CDR2 as FQNNGV. These data also formed part of another study, on T cells of mothers and their children. That paper adds: Relative to unrelated pairs, biologically related mother-child dyads exhibited marginally greater, non-significant overlap.

The V and J genes are TRBV11-2 and TRBJ2-2; TRBD2 aligns across 16 bases. The sequencing sample was made of blood. The sequence derives from a boy aged 5-17 years in good health. CDR3 region: CASSPSAGLAGGPGGELFF. The CDR3 DNA reads as TGTGCCAGCAGCCCCAGCGCGGGACTAGCGGGAGGGCCTGGCGGGGAGCTGTTTTTT.